The rows below give T cell receptor beta chains drawn from one sample of a study of T cell responses to AZD1222 COVID-19 vaccine. The assay was immunoSEQ multiplex PCR, and TCRdb's table has in-frame clones only and misses some. The sample shows about 130,000 clones, roughly nine tenths of them seen only once. This sample comprised peripheral blood, obtained on day 0 of AZD1222 vaccination. The receptors come from an adult in good health. Both conserved end residues are part of each CDR3. A D gene is named only where the DNA matches it firmly. Some rows have no size entry. The others give once, few or many, or a class for an expanded clone.

d_gene	v_gene	j_gene	abundance	CDR3aa	CDR3nt
NA	TRBV28	TRBJ1-2	NA	CASSTTTSYGYTF	TGTGCCAGCAGTACCACGACGAGCTATGGCTACACCTTC
TRBD1	TRBV19	TRBJ2-1	NA	CASSPKGTGSYNEQFF	TGTGCCAGTAGCCCTAAGGGGACAGGCTCTTACAATGAGCAGTTCTTC
NA	TRBV28	TRBJ1-1	NA	CASSPPEGWLTEAFF	TGTGCCAGCAGTCCTCCGGAGGGATGGTTAACTGAAGCTTTCTTT
TRBD2	TRBV28	TRBJ2-7	NA	CASSSTSGGPYEQYF	TGTGCCAGCAGCTCCACTAGCGGGGGGCCCTACGAGCAGTACTTC
TRBD1	TRBV14	TRBJ2-1	NA	CASSLGQGGYNEQFF	TGTGCCAGCAGCTTGGGACAGGGGGGATACAATGAGCAGTTCTTC
NA	TRBV6-5	TRBJ1-1	NA	CASMNTQVSTEAFF	TGTGCCAGCATGAATACCCAGGTTTCCACTGAAGCTTTCTTT
TRBD1	TRBV28	TRBJ1-5	NA	CASSSYLGQDNQPQHF	TGTGCCAGCAGTTCCTACCTTGGACAGGATAATCAGCCCCAGCATTTT
NA	TRBV6-5	TRBJ2-7	NA	CASSYFGTEGLYEQYF	TGTGCCAGCAGTTACTTTGGGACGGAGGGACTCTACGAGCAGTACTTC
TRBD1	TRBV28	TRBJ1-2	NA	CASSLDRGGYGYTF	TGTGCCAGCAGCCTTGACAGGGGTGGCTATGGCTACACCTTC
NA	TRBV5-4	TRBJ1-5	NA	CASSRPRGYSNQPQHF	TGTGCCAGCAGCCGGCCGAGAGGATATAGCAATCAGCCCCAGCATTTT
NA	TRBV5-1	TRBJ2-3	NA	CASSLLGSTGWQYF	TGCGCCAGCAGCTTGTTGGGGAGTACAGGTTGGCAGTATTTT
NA	TRBV7-2	TRBJ1-5	NA	CASSLEGAGRQPQHF	TGTGCCAGCAGCTTAGAAGGGGCAGGGCGTCAGCCCCAGCATTTT
NA	TRBV28	TRBJ1-2	NA	CASSLGGGTGKVHTF	TGTGCCAGCAGTTTGGGTGGGGGCACAGGGAAAGTACACACCTTC
TRBD1	TRBV11-1	TRBJ2-1	NA	CASSLGTGVYNEQFF	TGTGCCAGCAGCTTAGGGACAGGGGTTTACAATGAGCAGTTCTTC
NA	TRBV25-1	TRBJ1-5	NA	CASSASGFFNQPQHF	TGTGCCAGCAGTGCGTCAGGGTTTTTCAATCAGCCCCAGCATTTT
TRBD2	TRBV3-1/TRBV3-2	TRBJ2-1	NA	CASSLGLAGVTNEQFF	TGTGCCAGCAGCTTGGGACTAGCGGGGGTGACCAATGAGCAGTTCTTC
NA	TRBV20-1	TRBJ2-1	NA	CSPRGLGEQFF	TGCAGCCCTCGAGGGCTAGGTGAGCAGTTCTTC
TRBD1	TRBV19	TRBJ2-7	NA	CASSRYGTGITYEQYF	TGTGCCAGTAGCCGTTACGGGACAGGGATAACCTACGAGCAGTACTTC
NA	TRBV7-2	TRBJ1-3	NA	CASSLTRGLHSGNTIYF	TGTGCCAGCAGCTTAACCAGGGGCCTACACTCTGGAAACACCATATATTTT
NA	TRBV15	TRBJ2-7	once	CATSRSGPTLYEQYF	TGTGCCACCAGCAGATCGGGACCAACCCTCTACGAGCAGTACTTC
NA	TRBV6-2/TRBV6-3	TRBJ2-2	NA	CASSYFGGYPNTGELFF	TGTGCCAGCAGTTACTTTGGGGGGTACCCGAACACCGGGGAGCTGTTTTTT
TRBD1	TRBV18	TRBJ2-7	NA	CASSPWGSGTGTYEQYF	TGTGCCAGCTCACCATGGGGGTCTGGGACAGGGACCTACGAGCAGTACTTC
TRBD1	TRBV24-1	TRBJ2-6	NA	CATSAGQVPGANVLTF	TGTGCCACCAGTGCCGGACAGGTACCTGGGGCCAACGTCCTGACTTTC
NA	TRBV21-1	TRBJ2-7	NA	CASSKAVGWGATYEQYF	NA
TRBD2	TRBV4-3	TRBJ2-3	once	CASSQRLAGGTDTQYF	TGCGCCAGCAGCCAACGTCTAGCGGGGGGCACAGATACGCAGTATTTT
TRBD1	TRBV13	TRBJ2-7	many	CASSLGQPINEQYF	TGTGCCAGCAGCTTGGGACAGCCTATCAACGAGCAGTACTTC
NA	TRBV4-3	TRBJ1-5	NA	CASSQGTPESGQPQHF	TGCGCCAGCAGCCAAGGGACACCCGAAAGCGGTCAGCCCCAGCATTTT